One and the same sample provided the 14 T cell receptor beta chains below, sequenced in a study of blood T cell repertoires in COVID-19. Assay: immunoSEQ multiplex PCR; the TCRdb copy retains only in-frame clones and omits some. The repertoire has about 250,000 clones, approximately 90% of them found once; the top ten carry more than 1.5%. The sample consisted of PBMCs or T cells enriched from blood (not recorded which). The receptors shown here come from a man between 40 and 49 years old who had recovered from COVID-19.

The genes are TRBV30 and TRBJ1-1; D call uncertain. The CDR3 length is 11 residues. Trimming left V 2 bases short and J 7 bases short, with 8 bases between. Germline V gene sequence: CDR1 GTSNPN, CDR2 SVGIG (reference sequence). For the CDR3, the DNA is TGTGCCTGGAGTACAAGGAGTGAAGCTTTCTTT. Its translation is CAWSTRSEAFF.

The chain couples TRBV3-1 (or the pseudogene TRBV3-2) to TRBJ2-5, with unresolved D. V lost 0 bases to trimming and J lost 7 bases, with 12 bases between them. CDR1 is LGHDT, CDR2 YNNKEL, per germline (reference sequence). CDR3 length equals 14 residues. CDR3 loop: CASSQDVGGRTQYF. The CDR3 bases are TGTGCCAGCAGCCAAGATGTGGGTGGGCGGACCCAGTACTTC.

The chain links TRBV19 to TRBJ1-4, with D perhaps TRBD1 (6 bases). Germline values: CDR1 LNHDA, CDR2 SQIVND (reference sequence). Trimming removed 9 bases at V and 12 bases at J, with 20 bases between. The CDR3 length is 13 residues. The CDR3 nucleotides are TGTGCCAGCGAAGGACAGACCGGAGACGAACTGTTTTTT. This translates into CASEGQTGDELFF.

This sequence joins TRBV19 and TRBJ1-1; D ambiguous. The CDR3 has 15 residues. V lost 3 bases, J lost 0 bases, and 11 bases lay in between. From germline, CDR1 is LNHDA and CDR2 SQIVND (reference sequence). The CDR3 protein is CASSIDPSMNTEAFF. As DNA, the CDR3 is TGTGCCAGTAGTATTGATCCCAGTATGAACACTGAAGCTTTCTTT.

The V call is TRBV2, the J call TRBJ1-5; 7 bases align to TRBD1. V gave up 4 bases and J gave up 5 bases; unmatched junction bases: 5. The CDR3 is made up of 14 amino acids. CDR1 and CDR2 from the germline V gene are SNHLY and FYNNEI. CDR3 nucleotide sequence: TGTGCCAGCAGTGGTACAGGGGTGGATCAGCCCCAGCATTTT. Residues: CASSGTGVDQPQHF. The whole variable domain, remainder taken from reference TRBV2 and TRBJ1-5, is EPEVTQTPSHQVTQMGQEVILRCVPISNHLYFYWYRQILGQKVEFLVSFYNNEISEKSEIFDDQFSVERPDGSNFTLKIRSTKLEDSAMYFCASSGTGVDQPQHFGDGTRLSIL.

The gene calls are TRBV20-1 and TRBJ2-7; D perhaps matches TRBD1 (6 bases). CDR3 length: 14 residues. The germline CDR1 and CDR2 sequences are DFQATT and SNEGSKA (reference sequence). With 3 bases removed from V and 0 bases from J, the gap between germline ends came to 12 bases. CDR3 in DNA: TGCAGTGCTAGTTCCAGGGGACACTCCTACGAGCAGTACTTC. Translating gives CSASSRGHSYEQYF.

The rearrangement links TRBV7-9 to TRBJ1-2, with 8 nucleotides matching TRBD1. V dropped 2 bases and J dropped 2; count of bases not matched to a gene: 1. Germline V gene data show CDR1 as SEHNR and CDR2 as FQNEAQ (reference sequence). The CDR3 loop spans 14 amino acids. CDR3 bases: TGTGCCAGCAGCTTACCAGGGGGCAACTATGGCTACACCTTC. Translated: CASSLPGGNYGYTF.

V gene TRBV6-1 combines with J gene TRBJ2-2; perhaps TRBD1 as D (7 bases). Trimming cost V 4 bases and J 1 base, with 16 bases left between them. The CDR3 loop spans 17 amino acids. Germline CDR1 reads MNHNS; CDR2 reads SASEGT. The CDR3 spells CASSGRGQGGNTGELFF. As DNA, the CDR3 is TGTGCCAGCAGTGGGAGGGGGCAGGGGGGGAACACCGGGGAGCTGTTTTTT.

This rearrangement joins TRBV30 to TRBJ1-1; possible D gene TRBD1, 6 bases. The CDR3 has 13 residues. The V gene lost 4 bases and the J gene lost 3 bases, with 12 bases spanning the gap. The germline V gene encodes CDR1 GTSNPN and CDR2 SVGIG (reference sequence). This CDR3 reads CAWTGAVDTEAFF. The CDR3 DNA follows: TGTGCCTGGACAGGGGCAGTTGACACTGAAGCTTTCTTT.

V is TRBV7-2 and J is TRBJ2-1, with a possible D match to TRBD1 (6 bases). The CDR3 has 15 residues. The V end lost 1 base, the J end lost 6 bases, and 13 bases lay between the germline ends. In germline, CDR1 is SGHTA, CDR2 FQGNSA. This CDR3 reads CASSLVAGVSNEQFF. For the CDR3, the DNA is TGTGCCAGCAGCTTAGTCGCAGGGGTCAGCAATGAGCAGTTCTTC.

CDR3 loop: CASSFGTSAYEQYF. CDR3 nucleotide sequence: TGCGCCAGCAGCTTTGGGACTAGCGCCTACGAGCAGTACTTC. V is TRBV5-1 and J is TRBJ2-7, with 10 bases aligning to TRBD2. J was trimmed by 2 bases and V by 2 bases; bases with no gene match: 1. The CDR3 consists of 14 residues. Germline V lookup: CDR1 SGHRS, CDR2 YFSETQ.

The rearrangement uses TRBV7-2 and TRBJ2-7; 8 bases fit TRBD2. With 1 base clipped from V and 2 bases from J, the junction kept 7 bases outside the gene matches. Germline V gives CDR1 SGHTA, CDR2 FQGNSA. The CDR3 is made up of 16 amino acids. CDR3 in amino acids: CASSLVGSGTPYEQYF. As DNA, the CDR3 is TGTGCCAGCAGCTTAGTGGGTAGCGGGACTCCCTACGAGCAGTACTTC.

The chain combines TRBV11-2 with TRBJ2-1; 13 bases align to TRBD2. With 4 bases clipped from V and 9 bases from J, the junction kept 6 bases outside the gene matches. This CDR3 is 15 amino acids long. The germline V gene has CDR1 SGHAT and CDR2 FQNNGV. CDR3 loop: CASSSGTSGTSEQFF. The DNA of the CDR3 is TGTGCCAGCAGCTCCGGGACTAGCGGGACCAGTGAGCAGTTCTTC.

The chain recombines TRBV15 with TRBJ1-3, with D possibly being TRBD1 (5 bases). Trimming took 1 base from V and 3 from J, leaving 10 bases between them. This CDR3 spans 15 amino acids. CDR1 and CDR2 from the germline V gene are LNHNV and YYDKDF (reference sequence). The CDR3 protein is CATSRAGQLGNTIYF. The CDR3 DNA is TGTGCCACCAGCAGAGCAGGACAACTTGGAAACACCATATATTTT.